This TCR beta chain appears in the sequencing data of a study of a mutant IDH1 vaccine in newly diagnosed glioma. Study at large: Previous care, which was radiotherapy, temozolomide, or both, most often involved both. V12 corresponded to week 35 and V13 to week 47.

Germline CDR1 is LNHNV and CDR2 is YYDKDF (reference sequence). The CDR3 sequence is 16 residues long. With 1 base removed from V and 2 bases from J, the gap between germline ends came to 14 bases. Worth noting for this clone: Its specificity is not known.

Assay: immunoSEQ multiplex PCR; the TCRdb copy retains only in-frame clones and omits some. This table holds around 54,000 clones, around 85% found once. Sample time point: week 35, safety follow-up. A single vaccine dose contained 300 ug of mutant IDH1 20-mer peptide, and topical imiquimod was used with it. Patients received eight vaccinations in weeks 1, 3, 5, 7, 11, 15, 19, 23. This receptor was obtained from a man aged 35-49 years with glioma. The sample consisted of PBMCs, taken from a glioma patient whose treatment included an IDH1 peptide vaccine. This sequence joins TRBV15 and TRBJ2-5, with D unresolved. CDR3 in amino acids: CATSRVFGSQQETQYF. As DNA, the CDR3 is TGTGCCACCAGCAGAGTCTTCGGAAGCCAGCAAGAGACCCAGTACTTC.